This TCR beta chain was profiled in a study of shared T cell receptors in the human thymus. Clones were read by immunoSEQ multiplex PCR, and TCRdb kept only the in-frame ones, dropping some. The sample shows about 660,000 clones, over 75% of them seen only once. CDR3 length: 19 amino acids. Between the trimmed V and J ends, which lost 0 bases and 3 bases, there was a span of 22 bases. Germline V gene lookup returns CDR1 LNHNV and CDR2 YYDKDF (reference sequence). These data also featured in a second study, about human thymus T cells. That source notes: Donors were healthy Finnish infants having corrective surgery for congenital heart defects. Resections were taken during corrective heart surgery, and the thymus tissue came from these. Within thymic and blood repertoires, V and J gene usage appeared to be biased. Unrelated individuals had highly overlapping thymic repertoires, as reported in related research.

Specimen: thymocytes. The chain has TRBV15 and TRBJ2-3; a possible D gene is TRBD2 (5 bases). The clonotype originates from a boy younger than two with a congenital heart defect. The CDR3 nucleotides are TGTGCCACCAGCAGAGAGAGGGCGAAAGTTGAGGGTTGGACAGATACGCAGTATTTT. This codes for CATSRERAKVEGWTDTQYF.